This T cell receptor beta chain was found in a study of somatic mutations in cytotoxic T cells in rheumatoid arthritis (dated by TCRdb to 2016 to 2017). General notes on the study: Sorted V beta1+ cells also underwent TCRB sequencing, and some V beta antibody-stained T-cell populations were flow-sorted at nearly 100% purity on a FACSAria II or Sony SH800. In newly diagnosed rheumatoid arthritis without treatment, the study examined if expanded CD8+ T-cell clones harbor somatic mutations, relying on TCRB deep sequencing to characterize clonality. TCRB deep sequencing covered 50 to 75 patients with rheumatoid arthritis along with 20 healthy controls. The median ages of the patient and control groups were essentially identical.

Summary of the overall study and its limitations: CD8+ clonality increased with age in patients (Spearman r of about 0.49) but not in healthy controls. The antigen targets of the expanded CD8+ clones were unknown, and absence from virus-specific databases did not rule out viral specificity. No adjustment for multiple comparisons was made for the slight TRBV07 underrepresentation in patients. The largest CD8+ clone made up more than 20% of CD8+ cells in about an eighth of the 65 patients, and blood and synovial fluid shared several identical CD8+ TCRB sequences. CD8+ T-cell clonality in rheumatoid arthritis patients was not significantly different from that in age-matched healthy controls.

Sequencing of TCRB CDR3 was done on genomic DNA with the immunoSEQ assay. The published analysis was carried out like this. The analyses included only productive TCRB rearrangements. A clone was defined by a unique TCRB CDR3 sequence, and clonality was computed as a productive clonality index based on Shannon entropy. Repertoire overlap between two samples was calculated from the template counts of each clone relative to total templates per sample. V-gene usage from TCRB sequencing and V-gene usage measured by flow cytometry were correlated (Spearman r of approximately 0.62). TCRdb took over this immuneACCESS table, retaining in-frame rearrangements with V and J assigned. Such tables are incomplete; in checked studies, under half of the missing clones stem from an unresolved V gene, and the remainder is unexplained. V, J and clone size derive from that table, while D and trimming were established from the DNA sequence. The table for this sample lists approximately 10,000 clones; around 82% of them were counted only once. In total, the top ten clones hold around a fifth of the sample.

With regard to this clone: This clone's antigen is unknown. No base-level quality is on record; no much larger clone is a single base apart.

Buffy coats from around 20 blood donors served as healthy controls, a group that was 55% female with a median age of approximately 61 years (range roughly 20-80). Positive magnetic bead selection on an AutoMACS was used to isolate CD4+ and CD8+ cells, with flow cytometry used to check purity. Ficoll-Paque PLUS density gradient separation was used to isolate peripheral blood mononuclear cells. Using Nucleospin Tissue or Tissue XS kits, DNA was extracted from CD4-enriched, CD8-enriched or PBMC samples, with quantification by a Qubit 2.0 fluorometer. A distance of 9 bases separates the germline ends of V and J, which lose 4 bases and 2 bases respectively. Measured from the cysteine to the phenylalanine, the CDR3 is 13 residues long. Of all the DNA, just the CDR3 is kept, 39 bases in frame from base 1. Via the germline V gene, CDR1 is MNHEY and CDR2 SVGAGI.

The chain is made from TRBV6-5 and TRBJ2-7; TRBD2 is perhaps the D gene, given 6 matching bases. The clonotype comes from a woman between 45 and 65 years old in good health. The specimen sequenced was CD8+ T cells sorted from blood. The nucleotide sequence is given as TGTGCCAGCAGTTCGGGACTTACCTACGAGCAGTACTTC. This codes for CASSSGLTYEQYF.